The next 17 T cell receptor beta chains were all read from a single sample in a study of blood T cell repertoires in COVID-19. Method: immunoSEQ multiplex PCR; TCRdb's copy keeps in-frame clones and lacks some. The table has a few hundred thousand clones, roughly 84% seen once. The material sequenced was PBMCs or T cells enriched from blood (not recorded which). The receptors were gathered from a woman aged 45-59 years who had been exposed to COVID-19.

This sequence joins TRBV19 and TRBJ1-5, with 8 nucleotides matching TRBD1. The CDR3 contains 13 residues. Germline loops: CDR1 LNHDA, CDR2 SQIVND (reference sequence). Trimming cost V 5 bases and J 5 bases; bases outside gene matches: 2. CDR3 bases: TGTGCCAGTAGTGCGGACAGGGATCAGCCCCAGCATTTT. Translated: CASSADRDQPQHF. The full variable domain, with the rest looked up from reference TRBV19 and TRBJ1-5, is DGGITQSPKYLFRKEGQNVTLSCEQNLNHDAMYWYRQDPGQGLRLIYYSQIVNDFQKGDIAEGYSVSREKKESFPLTVTSAQKNPTAFYLCASSADRDQPQHFGDGTRLSIL.

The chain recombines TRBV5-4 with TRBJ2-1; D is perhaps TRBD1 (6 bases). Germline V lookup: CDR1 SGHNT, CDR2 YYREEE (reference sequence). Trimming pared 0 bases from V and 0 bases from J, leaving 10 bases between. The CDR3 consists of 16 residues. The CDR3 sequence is CASSLVGTSSYNEQFF. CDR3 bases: TGTGCCAGCAGCTTGGTGGGGACAAGCTCCTACAATGAGCAGTTCTTC.

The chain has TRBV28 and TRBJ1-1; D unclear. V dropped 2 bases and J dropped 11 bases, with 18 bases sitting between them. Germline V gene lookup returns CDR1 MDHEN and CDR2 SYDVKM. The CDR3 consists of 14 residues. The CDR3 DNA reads TGTGCCAGCAGTTTAATTGGCCGCAGCGGCGGGGCTTTCTTT. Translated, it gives CASSLIGRSGGAFF.

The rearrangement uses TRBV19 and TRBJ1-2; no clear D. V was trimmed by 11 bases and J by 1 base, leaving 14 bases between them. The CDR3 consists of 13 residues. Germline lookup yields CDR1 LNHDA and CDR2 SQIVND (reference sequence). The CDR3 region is CACTRGFNYGYTF. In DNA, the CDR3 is TGTGCCTGCACACGGGGTTTTAACTATGGCTACACCTTC.

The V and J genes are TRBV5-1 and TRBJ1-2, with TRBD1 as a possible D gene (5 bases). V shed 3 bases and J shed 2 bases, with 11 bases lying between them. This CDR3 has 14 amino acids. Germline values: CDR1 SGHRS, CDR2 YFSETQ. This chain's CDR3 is CASSSSGGNYGYTF. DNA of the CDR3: TGCGCCAGCAGCTCCTCGGGGGGGAACTATGGCTACACCTTC.

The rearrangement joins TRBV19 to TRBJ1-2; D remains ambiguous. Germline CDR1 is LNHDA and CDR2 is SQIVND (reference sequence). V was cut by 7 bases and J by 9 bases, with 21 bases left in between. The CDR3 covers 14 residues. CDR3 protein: CASTDLLGGGRYTF. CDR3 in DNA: TGTGCCAGTACAGACCTCTTGGGAGGCGGTCGCTACACCTTC.

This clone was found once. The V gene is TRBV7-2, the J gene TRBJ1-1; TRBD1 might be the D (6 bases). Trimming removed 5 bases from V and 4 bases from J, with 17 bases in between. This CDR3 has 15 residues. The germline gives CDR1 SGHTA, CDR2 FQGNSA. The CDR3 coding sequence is TGTGCCAGCAGCGGTCGACCGGGACAACTCACTGAAGCTTTCTTT. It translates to CASSGRPGQLTEAFF.

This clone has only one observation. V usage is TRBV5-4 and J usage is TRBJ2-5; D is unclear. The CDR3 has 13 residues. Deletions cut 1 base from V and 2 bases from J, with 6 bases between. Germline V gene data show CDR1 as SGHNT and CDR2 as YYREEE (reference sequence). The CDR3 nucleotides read TGTGCCAGCAGCTTGCAGAAACAAGAGACCCAGTACTTC. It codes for CASSLQKQETQYF.

CDR3 bases: TGTGCCACCAGCAGGGGGGGTTTGGGCTACGAGCAGTACTTC. As protein: CATSRGGLGYEQYF. This sequence joins TRBV15 and TRBJ2-7, with a weak D call TRBD2 (6 bases). Trimming pared 3 bases from V and 3 bases from J, leaving 12 bases between. This CDR3 has 14 amino acids. Germline assignment: CDR1 LNHNV and CDR2 YYDKDF (reference sequence).

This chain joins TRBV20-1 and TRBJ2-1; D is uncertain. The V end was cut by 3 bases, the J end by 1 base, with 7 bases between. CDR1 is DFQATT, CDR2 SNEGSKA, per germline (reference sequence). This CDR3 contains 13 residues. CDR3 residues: CSASSGSYNEQFF. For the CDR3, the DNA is TGCAGTGCTAGTTCCGGTTCCTACAATGAGCAGTTCTTC.

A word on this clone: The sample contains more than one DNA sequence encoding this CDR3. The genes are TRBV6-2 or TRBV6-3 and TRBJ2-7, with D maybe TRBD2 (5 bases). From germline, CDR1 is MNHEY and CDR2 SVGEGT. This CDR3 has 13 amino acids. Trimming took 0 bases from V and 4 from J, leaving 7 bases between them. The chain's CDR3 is CASSYSTGYEQYF. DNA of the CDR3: TGTGCCAGCAGTTACTCTACGGGGTACGAGCAGTACTTC.

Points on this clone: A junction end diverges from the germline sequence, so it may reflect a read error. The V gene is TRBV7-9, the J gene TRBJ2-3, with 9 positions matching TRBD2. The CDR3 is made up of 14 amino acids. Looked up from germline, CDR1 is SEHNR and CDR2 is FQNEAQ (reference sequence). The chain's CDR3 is CASSVAGAGDTQYF. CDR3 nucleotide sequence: TGTGCCAGCAGCGTAGCGGGGGCTGGGGATACGCAGTATTTT.

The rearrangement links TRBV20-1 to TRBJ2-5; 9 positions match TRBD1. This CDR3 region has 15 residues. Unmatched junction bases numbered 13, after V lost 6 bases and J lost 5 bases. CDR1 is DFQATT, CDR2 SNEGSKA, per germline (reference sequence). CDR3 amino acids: CSASKGTGFKETQYF. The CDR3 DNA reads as TGCAGTGCCAGTAAGGGGACAGGGTTTAAGGAGACCCAGTACTTC.

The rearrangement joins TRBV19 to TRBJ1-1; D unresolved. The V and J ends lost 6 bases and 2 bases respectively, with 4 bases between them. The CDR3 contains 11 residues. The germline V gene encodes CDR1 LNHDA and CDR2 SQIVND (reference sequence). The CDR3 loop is CASRTNTEAFF. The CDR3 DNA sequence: TGTGCCAGTAGAACAAACACTGAAGCTTTCTTT.

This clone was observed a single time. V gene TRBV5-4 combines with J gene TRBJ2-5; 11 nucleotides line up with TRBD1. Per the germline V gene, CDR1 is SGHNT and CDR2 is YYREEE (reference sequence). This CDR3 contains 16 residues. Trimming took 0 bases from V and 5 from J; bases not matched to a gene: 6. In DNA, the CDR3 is TGTGCCAGCAGCTTGGCTCGGGACAGGGGGTCTGAGACCCAGTACTTC. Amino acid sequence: CASSLARDRGSETQYF.

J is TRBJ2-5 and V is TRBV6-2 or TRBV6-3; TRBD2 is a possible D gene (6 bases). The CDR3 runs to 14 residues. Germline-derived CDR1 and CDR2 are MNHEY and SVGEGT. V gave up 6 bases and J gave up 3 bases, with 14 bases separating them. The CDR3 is CASSRRGLKETQYF. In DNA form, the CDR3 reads TGTGCCAGCAGCCGACGGGGGTTAAAAGAGACCCAGTACTTC.

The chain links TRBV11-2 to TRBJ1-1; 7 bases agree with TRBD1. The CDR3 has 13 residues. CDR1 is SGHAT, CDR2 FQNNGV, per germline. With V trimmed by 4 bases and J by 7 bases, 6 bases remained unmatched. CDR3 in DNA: TGTGCCAGCAGCTACGGGACAGCCCTTGAAGCTTTCTTT. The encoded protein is CASSYGTALEAFF. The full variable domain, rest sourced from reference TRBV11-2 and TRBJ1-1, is EAGVAQSPRYKIIEKRQSVAFWCNPISGHATLYWYQQILGQGPKLLIQFQNNGVVDDSQLPKDRFSAERLKGVDSTLKIQPAKLEDSAVYLCASSYGTALEAFFGQGTRLTVV.